This T cell receptor beta chain was sequenced during a study of blood T cells in healthy people across ages. The study, taken as a whole, reports: Percentage of naive T cells showed a strong correlation with TCR beta diversity.

Primers used in a second PCR of roughly 7 to 12 cycles were a sample-barcoded 5' primer and a J-beta primer mix. TCRdb passed the 5' RACE reads through MiXCR, listing each CDR3 protein once. The data hold roughly 900,000 distinct CDR3 sequences, with less than 35% observed a single time. This clonotype was detected many times. The antigen remains undetermined. Germline V CDR1 and CDR2: SGHAT, FQNNGV. Unmatched junction bases numbered 9, after V lost 5 bases and J lost 3 bases. The CDR3 sequence is 15 residues long. The chain joins TRBV11-2 to TRBJ1-1; 7 bases agree with TRBD1. The sample taken for sequencing was blood. This TCR was sampled from a woman at least 80 years old in good health. CDR3 in amino acids: CASSPRQGMHTEAFF. DNA of the CDR3: TGTGCCAGCAGCCCCAGACAGGGAATGCACACTGAAGCTTTCTTT.